This T cell receptor beta chain originates from a study of blood T cell repertoires in COVID-19. Study context: Both acute and convalescent COVID-19 samples were obtained from the United States, Italy and Spain. Sources were T cells, B-cell-depleted T cells, or PBMCs; the material itself was cDNA or gDNA.

V was pared by 4 bases and J by 4 bases, with 19 bases between. This CDR3 contains 16 residues. Germline CDR1 LGHDT, CDR2 YNNKEL (reference sequence). Original processing notes: From reference gene primer amplification, estimates of nucleated cell counts were derived. TCRdb's copy holds only in-frame clones and misses some; the assay was immunoSEQ multiplex PCR. The DNA was the basis for D and trimming; V, J and clone size are from that table. Found here are more than 200,000 clones, around 80% of them singletons; the top ten hold 8.6%. In this sample, this clone turned up once. This chain uses TRBV3-1 (or the pseudogene TRBV3-2) with TRBJ1-1; a possible D gene is TRBD1 (6 bases). The receptor was derived from a man aged 40-49 years with active or convalescent COVID-19. Sample: peripheral blood. CDR3 protein: CASSLLGGGAGTEAFF. Here the CDR3 DNA reads TGTGCCAGCAGCCTTCTGGGTGGGGGGGCAGGCACTGAAGCTTTCTTT.